The clone carrying this T cell receptor beta chain was seen more than once but under ten times. This CDR3 has 13 residues. The V and J ends lost 3 bases and 6 bases respectively, with 12 bases between them. Per germline, CDR1 LGHNA and CDR2 YNFKEQ. The data belong to a study of OX40 agonist ivuxolimab in advanced cancers. Overall study context: Patients received the agonistic anti-OX40 (CD134) antibody ivuxolimab.

Libraries were prepared by immunoSEQ multiplex PCR; TCRdb keeps only in-frame clonotypes and omits some of them. The sample holds fewer than 75,000 clones, 88% seen once. The J gene is TRBJ2-7, the V gene TRBV4-2, with a possible D match to TRBD1 (5 bases). The material sequenced was CD4+ or CD8+ T cells sorted from blood, taken in a trial of the OX40 agonist ivuxolimab. This clonotype was obtained from an adult with an advanced solid tumor such as melanoma, head and neck, liver or kidney cancer. DNA of the CDR3: TGTGCCAGCAGCCATCCCAGGGCCTTCGAGCAGTACTTC. Translating it yields CASSHPRAFEQYF.